The rows below give T cell receptor beta chains drawn from one sample of a study of T-cell memory formation after mild COVID-19. TCRdb itself ran the 5' RACE reads through MiXCR, one entry per CDR3 protein. This table has about 430,000 distinct CDR3 sequences, approximately 18% appearing once. What was sequenced was PBMCs or a T cell subset sorted from them (not recorded which). The receptors stem from a man aged 18-30 years who had mild COVID-19 (a few samples of this study predate the infection). Cell type and time point are not known. Each CDR3 is given without its conserved first and last residue. The order of the fields is V gene, D gene, CDR3 protein. D genes are given only for firm matches.

V: TRBV12-3/TRBV12-4; D: NA; CDR3: ASRLAGSNQPQH
V: TRBV4-1; D: TRBD1; CDR3: ASSQEGQGLHEQF
V: TRBV7-9; D: NA; CDR3: ASSRREKEAF
V: TRBV6-5; D: TRBD1; CDR3: ASSHRGANTEAF
V: TRBV12-3/TRBV12-4; D: TRBD2; CDR3: ASSFGAGELTDTQY
V: TRBV30; D: NA; CDR3: AWSREGNTEAF
V: TRBV20-1; D: TRBD2; CDR3: SALPGTSVKNIQY
V: TRBV7-2; D: NA; CDR3: ASSPRQGWNSPLH
V: TRBV19; D: NA; CDR3: ARPHEGVRPQH
V: TRBV29-1; D: NA; CDR3: SGTGRFTDTQY
V: TRBV5-5; D: NA; CDR3: ASSLTDGTDTQY
V: TRBV6-2/TRBV6-3; D: TRBD2; CDR3: ASSYSAGAYEQY
V: TRBV4-3; D: TRBD2; CDR3: ASSLGTSGYETQY
V: TRBV4-1; D: NA; CDR3: ASSQAGIVNGYT
V: TRBV9; D: NA; CDR3: ASSVATTGSTEAF
V: TRBV7-2; D: NA; CDR3: ASSLYGPKGTEAF
V: TRBV19; D: NA; CDR3: ASSIYGDTDTQY
V: TRBV6-5; D: NA; CDR3: ASNPTPGGSYEQY